This passage covers 15 T cell receptor beta chains from one sample sequenced in a study of regulatory T cells in long-lasting Graves disease. In building TCR beta libraries, iRepertoire HTBI primers were used together with Arm-PCR of CDR3 regions. TCRdb analysed the multiplex PCR reads with MiXCR anew, one entry per CDR3 protein. Of 440,000 or so distinct CDR3 sequences listed, more than 12% are singletons. The time point: newly diagnosed GD, antithyroid drugs for less than 3 months. RNA isolated from PBMCs was used to make the TCR library. This sample also appeared in a second study, on T cells in Graves' hyperthyroidism and ophthalmopathy.

Sequencing was performed on peripheral blood mononuclear cells (PBMCs), taken at new diagnosis, from a patient treated with antithyroid drugs. The receptor set was obtained from a woman in her 30s with Graves disease.

Ten or more counts support this clonotype. V usage is TRBV6-5 and J usage is TRBJ2-7, with a tentative D call TRBD2 (5 bases). Deletions cut 0 bases from V and 0 bases from J, with 18 bases between. The CDR3 is 18 residues long. Germline loops: CDR1 MNHEY, CDR2 SVGAGI. The CDR3 DNA reads TGTGCCAGCAGTTACTCGCCTTCTACCCGGGGAAGCTCCTACGAGCAGTACTTC. It yields the protein CASSYSPSTRGSSYEQYF.

As for this clonotype: Just one base apart from a much larger clone, this may be a read error. The J gene is TRBJ1-1, the V gene TRBV24-1; D remains ambiguous. The V end lost 3 bases, the J end lost 1 base, and 8 bases lay between the germline ends. This CDR3 spans 14 amino acids. CDR1 and CDR2 (germline): KGHDR, SFDVKD. Here the CDR3 reads CATSDLKGNTEAFF. The CDR3 nucleotides are TGTGCCACCAGTGATCTTAAGGGGAACACTGAAGCTTTCTTT.

This clonotype was counted between two and nine times. The chain uses TRBV20-1 and TRBJ2-2; 10 nucleotides agree with TRBD2. The ends lost 0 bases at V and 7 bases at J; junction bases unmatched: 14. This CDR3 region has 18 residues. Per the germline V gene, CDR1 is DFQATT and CDR2 is SNEGSKA (reference sequence). CDR3 nucleotide sequence: TGCAGTGCTAGAGATCCAGGAGCGGGAGGGCCGCGGGGCGGGGAGCTGTTTTTT. It is translated as CSARDPGAGGPRGGELFF.

The V call is TRBV2, the J call TRBJ2-1; tentative D call: TRBD2 (5 bases). This CDR3 has 13 amino acids. With 5 bases removed from V and 7 bases from J, the gap between germline ends came to 12 bases. CDR1 and CDR2 (germline): SNHLY, FYNNEI. CDR3 region: CASSLERRNEQFF. The CDR3 DNA reads as TGTGCCAGCAGTTTAGAGCGGAGGAATGAGCAGTTCTTC.

This clonotype was counted only a few times. The chain employs TRBV9 and TRBJ1-1, with D perhaps matching TRBD1 (5 bases). The germline V gene has CDR1 SGDLS and CDR2 YYNGEE. This CDR3 contains 14 residues. V shed 7 bases and J shed 1 base, with 14 bases lying between them. DNA of the CDR3: TGTGCCAGCGGGGTACACAGGAAGAACACTGAAGCTTTCTTT. It is translated as CASGVHRKNTEAFF.

This clonotype has a count of ten or more. The rearrangement links TRBV29-1 to TRBJ2-1; a weak D match, TRBD2 (6 bases). The CDR3 contains 13 residues. The germline V and J ends were trimmed by 3 bases and 5 bases, with 11 bases remaining between them. CDR1 is SQVTM and CDR2 is ANQGSEA in the germline V gene. The CDR3: CSVEEGTDNEQFF. The CDR3 coding sequence is TGCAGCGTTGAGGAGGGAACGGACAATGAGCAGTTCTTC.

This clonotype was counted many times. This chain uses TRBV30 with TRBJ1-1, with unresolved D. Germline V gene data show CDR1 as GTSNPN and CDR2 as SVGIG (reference sequence). V was trimmed by 3 bases and J by 8 bases, leaving 10 bases between them. CDR3 length: 11 amino acids. The CDR3 spells CAWRLIREAFF. CDR3 in DNA: TGTGCCTGGAGATTGATTAGAGAAGCTTTCTTT.

This clonotype was counted many times. The chain links TRBV7-2 to TRBJ2-5; tentative D call: TRBD2 (5 bases). V was pared by 3 bases and J by 4 bases, with 15 bases between. There are 15 residues in the CDR3. Germline values: CDR1 SGHTA, CDR2 FQGNSA. In DNA, the CDR3 is TGTGCCAGCAGCTTGGCCCCGGATACTAGAGAGACCCAGTACTTC. Its protein is CASSLAPDTRETQYF.

The chain's CDR3 is CASSSDSPSGYTF. CDR3 nucleotides: TGTGCCAGCAGCTCGGACAGCCCCTCTGGCTACACCTTC. V usage is TRBV7-9 and J usage is TRBJ1-2; a possible D gene is TRBD1 (6 bases). Between the trimmed V and J ends, which lost 4 bases and 7 bases, there was a span of 13 bases. The V gene's germline CDR1 is SEHNR and CDR2 FQNEAQ (reference sequence). The CDR3 length is 13 residues.

This clonotype has at least ten counts. The chain is built from TRBV6-1 and TRBJ1-2; no definite D call. Germline V gives CDR1 MNHNS, CDR2 SASEGT. The length of the CDR3 is 15 residues. V lost 7 bases and J 4 bases, leaving 19 bases between the germline ends. CDR3 protein: CASIPQAVKSYGYTF. In DNA form, the CDR3 reads TGTGCCAGCATCCCCCAGGCGGTGAAGAGCTATGGCTACACCTTC.

Concerning this clonotype: This is likely an artifact of a read error, given a far larger clone one base away. In DNA form, the CDR3 reads TGTGCCGGCTCACCAGACGGGGTGAACACTGAAGCTTTCTTT. This encodes CAGSPDGVNTEAFF. The rearrangement joins TRBV6-1 to TRBJ1-1; no definite D call. Trimming removed 11 bases from V and 0 bases from J, with 16 bases in between. Germline CDR1 reads MNHNS; CDR2 reads SASEGT. This CDR3 is 14 amino acids long.

This clonotype occurred many times. The chain employs TRBV12-3 or TRBV12-4 and TRBJ2-7, with D possibly being TRBD2 (6 bases). The CDR3 consists of 14 residues. V was clipped by 5 bases and J by 3 bases, with 14 bases between them. In nucleotides, the CDR3 is TGTGCCAGCAGTCTGGGACTGGGTCGCTACGAGCAGTACTTC. This sequence encodes CASSLGLGRYEQYF.

This clonotype was counted many times. CDR3 protein: CASSLGRTSGPTDTQYF. Written as DNA, the CDR3 is TGTGCCAGCAGCTTAGGGAGGACTAGCGGACCCACAGATACGCAGTATTTT. The genes are TRBV11-2 and TRBJ2-3, with 10 bases matching TRBD2. CDR3 length: 17 residues. Per germline, CDR1 SGHAT and CDR2 FQNNGV. The junction had 6 bases not matched to a gene; V was cut back by 1 base and J by 2 bases.

There are a few counts of this clonotype. The rearrangement uses TRBV18 and TRBJ1-1; D gene uncertain. Germline CDR1 KGHSH, CDR2 LQKENI. This CDR3 contains 14 residues. Deletions cut 2 bases from V and 4 bases from J, with 11 bases between. This chain's CDR3 is CASSPGSGITEAFF. Here the CDR3 DNA reads TGTGCCAGCTCACCAGGGAGTGGGATCACTGAAGCTTTCTTT.

This clonotype was detected a few times. This CDR3 fails to terminate in the conserved phenylalanine or tryptophan, so it likely reflects a read error. The chain recombines TRBV5-1 with TRBJ2-7; D is ambiguous. CDR3 length: 11 amino acids. The germline V gene encodes CDR1 SGHRS and CDR2 YFSETQ. The V and J ends lost 4 bases and 3 bases respectively, with 5 bases between them. Here the CDR3 reads CASSLDYEQYS. In DNA, the CDR3 is TGCGCCAGCAGCCTGGACTACGAGCAGTACTCC.